Each of the 23 T cell receptor beta chains below was sequenced from the same sample in a study of blood T cell repertoires in COVID-19. The method was immunoSEQ multiplex PCR; TCRdb's version includes in-frame clones alone and lacks a portion of them. This table holds more than 200,000 clones, more than 75% found once. The specimen was PBMCs or T cells enriched from blood (not recorded which). All receptors derive from a woman aged 50 to 60 who had recovered from COVID-19.

The J gene is TRBJ2-2, the V gene TRBV5-1, with a tentative D call TRBD1 (6 bases). Germline CDR1 and CDR2: SGHRS and YFSETQ. The V gene lost 4 bases and the J gene lost 5 bases, with 12 bases spanning the gap. The CDR3 sequence is 14 residues long. The CDR3 loop is CASSAGQRTGELFF. The CDR3 nucleotides read TGCGCCAGCAGCGCCGGACAGCGGACCGGGGAGCTGTTTTTT.

The V call is TRBV28, the J call TRBJ2-7; D may be TRBD2 (6 bases). V was cut by 3 bases and J by 4 bases, with 10 bases left in between. The CDR3 has 13 amino acids. The V gene's germline CDR1 is MDHEN and CDR2 SYDVKM. The CDR3 spells CASSLGRQYEQYF. The CDR3 DNA follows: TGTGCCAGCAGTTTGGGGAGGCAGTACGAGCAGTACTTC.

Details on this clone: The sample carries other DNA sequences with the same CDR3. This chain links TRBV24-1 with TRBJ2-1, with 8 bases fitting TRBD2. V was pared by 4 bases and J by 0 bases, with 4 bases of the junction left unmatched. The germline V gene has CDR1 KGHDR and CDR2 SFDVKD. The CDR3 contains 16 residues. The CDR3 DNA follows: TGTGCCACCAGTGACCCGAGCGGGAGCTCCTACAATGAGCAGTTCTTC. It specifies CATSDPSGSSYNEQFF.

This rearrangement joins TRBV5-1 to TRBJ1-4; maybe TRBD1 (6 bases). The CDR3 length is 13 residues. Trimming left V 2 bases short and J 12 bases short, with 14 bases between. The germline CDR1 and CDR2 sequences are SGHRS and YFSETQ. CDR3 nucleotides: TGCGCCAGCAGCTTCGACAGGACCGAGCAACTGTTTTTT. Protein sequence: CASSFDRTEQLFF.

The rearrangement uses TRBV7-9 and TRBJ2-7; the match to TRBD2 covers 11 bases. V trimming: 4 bases; J trimming: 2 bases; junction bases outside the gene matches: 7. Germline CDR1 SEHNR, CDR2 FQNEAQ (reference sequence). CDR3 length: 16 residues. In nucleotides, the CDR3 is TGTGCCAGCAGCTCGGGGGTACTAGCGGGGGCCTACGAGCAGTACTTC. Protein sequence: CASSSGVLAGAYEQYF.

The rearrangement joins TRBV3-1 (or the pseudogene TRBV3-2) to TRBJ1-2, with D perhaps TRBD1 (5 bases). Trimming took 1 base from V and 6 from J, leaving 9 bases between them. Germline V gene data show CDR1 as LGHDT and CDR2 as YNNKEL (reference sequence). CDR3 size: 13 residues. In DNA, the CDR3 is TGTGCCAGCAGCCAAGGGGGCGTTAATGGCTACACCTTC. It codes for CASSQGGVNGYTF.

This chain connects TRBV5-6 to TRBJ1-3; 7 bases are shared with TRBD1. This CDR3 spans 16 amino acids. After removal of 4 bases from V and 4 bases from J, the junction contained 11 bases not matched to a gene. Germline CDR1 and CDR2: SGHDT and YYEEEE. CDR3 in DNA: TGTGCCAGCAGCATTACCAAGGGGGCGCGGGGAAACACCATATATTTT. Its protein product is CASSITKGARGNTIYF. The variable domain in full, with the rest retrieved from reference TRBV5-6 and TRBJ1-3, is DAGVTQSPTHLIKTRGQQVTLRCSPKSGHDTVSWYQQALGQGPQFIFQYYEEEERQRGNFPDRFSGHQFPNYSSELNVNALLLGDSALYLCASSITKGARGNTIYFGEGSWLTVV.

The chain couples TRBV28 to TRBJ1-2; 10 bases match TRBD1. The V and J ends lost 7 bases and 8 bases, in that order; junction bases with no gene match: 7. Germline values: CDR1 MDHEN, CDR2 SYDVKM. CDR3 length: 13 amino acids. CDR3: CASTDRGQGGYTF. DNA of the CDR3: TGTGCCAGCACCGACAGGGGGCAAGGGGGCTACACCTTC.

V and J are TRBV2 and TRBJ1-4; tentative D call: TRBD1 (5 bases). Trimming pared 8 bases from V and 2 bases from J, leaving 9 bases between. The CDR3 has 13 residues. Germline-derived CDR1 and CDR2 are SNHLY and FYNNEI. CDR3 DNA sequence: TGTGCCAGCGCTTCAGGGACTAATGAAAAACTGTTTTTT. This sequence encodes CASASGTNEKLFF.

This chain uses TRBV5-1 with TRBJ2-7, with 9 bases that match TRBD1. V shed 2 bases and J 3 bases; nucleotides not matched to a gene: 3. Per the germline V gene, CDR1 is SGHRS and CDR2 is YFSETQ. The CDR3 is made up of 14 amino acids. The chain's CDR3 is CASSFRQGDYEQYF. The CDR3 region has the DNA TGCGCCAGCAGCTTCCGACAGGGGGACTACGAGCAGTACTTC.

The chain links TRBV10-3 to TRBJ2-1, with no clear D. Germline lookup yields CDR1 ENHRY and CDR2 SYGVKD. The V and J ends lost 3 bases and 6 bases respectively, with 6 bases between them. The CDR3 length is 12 residues. CDR3 in DNA: TGTGCCATCAGTGAAATTAGCAATGAGCAGTTCTTC. Translated: CAISEISNEQFF.

The chain combines TRBV7-8 with TRBJ2-7; 7 nucleotides line up with TRBD2. The CDR3 consists of 17 residues. The V segment lost 3 bases and the J segment 7 bases; nucleotides outside the gene matches: 18. Germline V CDR1 and CDR2: SGHVS, FQNEAQ. This CDR3 is CASSFPRDAGVVWEQYF. In DNA, the CDR3 is TGTGCCAGCAGCTTCCCACGTGATGCGGGAGTTGTTTGGGAGCAGTACTTC.

This chain joins TRBV6-9 and TRBJ1-6; TRBD1 agrees at 9 bases. Germline trimming cut 6 bases from V and 8 bases from J; bases unmatched to any gene: 11. Germline CDR1 and CDR2: MNHGY and SVAAGI. This CDR3 spans 16 amino acids. CDR3 amino acids: CASRLPQGARDSPLHF. The CDR3 DNA sequence: TGTGCCAGCAGACTCCCACAGGGGGCGCGTGATTCACCCCTCCACTTT.

The chain joins TRBV7-9 to TRBJ1-2; 8 bases are shared with TRBD1. V dropped 5 bases and J dropped 8; count of bases not matched to a gene: 13. Germline V lookup: CDR1 SEHNR, CDR2 FQNEAQ (reference sequence). The length of the CDR3 is 15 residues. CDR3 loop: CASSPMGQATEGYTF. The CDR3 region has the DNA TGTGCCAGCAGCCCGATGGGACAGGCAACTGAGGGCTACACCTTC.

This clone was seen just once. V usage is TRBV6-1 and J usage is TRBJ2-7; D ambiguous. The CDR3 is made up of 11 amino acids. The V and J ends lost 6 bases and 3 bases respectively, with 6 bases between them. Germline CDR1 reads MNHNS; CDR2 reads SASEGT. In nucleotides, the CDR3 is TGTGCCAGCAGACTGAACTACGAGCAGTACTTC. Translation gives CASRLNYEQYF.

This rearrangement joins TRBV7-6 to TRBJ2-7; TRBD1 might be the D (6 bases). This CDR3 contains 13 residues. The germline CDR1 and CDR2 sequences are SGHVS and FNYEAQ. Deletions cut 5 bases from V and 1 base from J, with 9 bases between. CDR3 nucleotides: TGTGCCAGCAGCCACACAGGGTCCTACGAGCAGTACTTC. Its protein is CASSHTGSYEQYF.

The rearrangement uses TRBV24-1 and TRBJ2-1; D might be TRBD1 (5 bases). The CDR3 runs to 12 residues. Trimming took 5 bases from V and 7 from J, leaving 8 bases between them. CDR1 is KGHDR and CDR2 is SFDVKD in the germline V gene. The CDR3 sequence is CATSAGLNEQFF. Here the CDR3 DNA reads TGTGCCACCAGTGCAGGGTTGAATGAGCAGTTCTTC.

The count of this clone is one. The chain joins TRBV19 to TRBJ2-1; TRBD2 matches 9 bases. The V gene end was trimmed by 8 bases and the J gene end by 5 bases; junction bases not matched to a gene: 10. Germline CDR1 LNHDA, CDR2 SQIVND (reference sequence). CDR3 length: 15 residues. The CDR3: CASRGRGTSHNEQFF. The CDR3 nucleotides are TGTGCCAGTCGGGGTAGGGGGACTAGCCACAATGAGCAGTTCTTC.

The chain has TRBV20-1 and TRBJ2-7, with 7 positions matching TRBD2. This CDR3 contains 14 residues. Germline V CDR1 and CDR2: DFQATT, SNEGSKA (reference sequence). The ends lost 3 bases at V and 7 bases at J; junction bases unmatched: 12. The CDR3 spells CSASAARGREEQYF. DNA for the CDR3: TGCAGTGCTAGTGCAGCTAGAGGGAGGGAGGAGCAGTACTTC.

V is TRBV7-2 and J is TRBJ2-5; 7 bases agree with TRBD1. This CDR3 is built from 15 residues. CDR1 and CDR2 (germline): SGHTA, FQGNSA. J gave up 1 base and V 5 bases, and 7 bases lay outside the gene matches. The CDR3 region is CASSARGGAQETQYF. The CDR3 region has the DNA TGTGCCAGCAGCGCGAGAGGGGGCGCCCAAGAGACCCAGTACTTC.

The V and J genes are TRBV4-3 and TRBJ1-1, with 8 bases identical to TRBD1. The ends lost 3 bases at V and 1 base at J; junction bases unmatched: 1. The CDR3 spans 14 residues. Germline values: CDR1 LGHNA, CDR2 YSLEER. The CDR3 protein is CASSHTGGNTEAFF. CDR3 in DNA: TGCGCCAGCAGCCACACAGGGGGGAACACTGAAGCTTTCTTT.

This clone came up a few times. The rearrangement joins TRBV20-1 to TRBJ1-3; D is perhaps TRBD1 (5 bases). The V gene lost 0 bases and the J gene lost 11 bases, with 8 bases spanning the gap. CDR3 length equals 11 residues. Per germline, CDR1 DFQATT and CDR2 SNEGSKA (reference sequence). DNA for the CDR3: TGCAGTGCTAGAGAAGGGGCCGCCATATATTTT. This codes for CSAREGAAIYF.

This clone has a single count. CDR3 bases: TGTGCCAGCAGGGCGGATGAGGGGGTAAATGGCTACACCTTC. Residues: CASRADEGVNGYTF. The gene calls are TRBV5-4 and TRBJ1-2, with TRBD1 as a possible D gene (6 bases). Germline V CDR1 and CDR2: SGHNT, YYREEE (reference sequence). Trimming shortened V by 5 bases and J by 6 bases, and 17 bases separated the two germline ends. The CDR3 totals 14 residues.